This T cell receptor (beta chain) originates from a study of T cells after yellow fever vaccination. Concerning this clonotype itself: Its antigen remains unidentified.

Study conclusions and caveats: Re-detected after boosting: most primary clones, 96% of CD4 and 75% to 90% of CD8. It was a small share of clonotypes that appeared in both CD4 and CD8 compartments.

Germline lookup yields CDR1 SEHNR and CDR2 FQNEAQ (reference sequence). The CDR3 consists of 14 residues. V dropped 6 bases and J dropped 5 bases, with 14 bases sitting between them. TCRdb recomputed calls from the 5' RACE reads with MiXCR, one row per CDR3 protein. The sample includes some 150,000 distinct CDR3 sequences, roughly a tenth of them seen just once. This TCR derives from a man aged 18 to 29 who received the YFV17D yellow fever vaccine. This chain uses TRBV7-9 with TRBJ2-1, with a weak D call TRBD2 (6 bases). Sequencing used CD8+ T cells sorted from PBMCs, obtained 45 days after the yellow fever booster vaccination. CDR3: CASSPGVGNNEQFF. The CDR3 nucleotides are TGTGCCAGCAGTCCGGGGGTAGGGAACAATGAGCAGTTCTTC. Based on the CDR3 plus reference TRBV7-9 and TRBJ2-1, the full variable domain is DTGVSQNPRHKITKRGQNVTFRCDPISEHNRLYWYRQTLGQGPEFLTYFQNEAQLEKSRLLSDRFSAERPKGSFSTLEIQRTEQGDSAMYLCASSPGVGNNEQFFGPGTRLTVL.